This T cell receptor (beta chain) was found in a study of cytomegalovirus exposure and HLA in healthy donors (dated by TCRdb to about 2017). General notes on the study: In an earlier analysis of some 610 of the donors, roughly 300 Gb of sequence data and roughly 100 million unique TCR beta sequences from about 190 million T cells were reported. An early release that covered some 630 HLA-typed donors contained 300 to 350 gigabases of sequencing data and about 93 million unique TCR sequences. Among the roughly 370 genotyped donors, approximately 77% belonged to the genetic ancestry cluster associated with self-reported Caucasian donors. The aim of the study was to test whether cataloging public T cell receptors could identify signatures of past pathogen exposure. The study profiled the T cell repertoires of about 640 subjects by immunosequencing and related them to cytomegalovirus serostatus. Along with the roughly 710-subject first cohort, a separate validation cohort of over a hundred different subjects was used. To predict cytomegalovirus infection status, the study brought together high-throughput TCR immunosequencing, statistical association of individual TCRs with disease status, and machine learning. To study patterns of TCR occurrence, a later analysis re-analyzed previously published TCR beta repertoires from 666 donors and added high-resolution HLA genotyping. In the later analysis, no new phenotypic data were used to find candidate immune exposures; instead, reliance was placed on TCR beta sequences and their occurrence across donors. To decide whether each TCR beta V gene segment behaved as functional or pseudogenic, an earlier analysis of some 600 of the donors relied on high-throughput TCR beta sequencing. Donor age, sex, ethnicity and CMV serostatus were collected together with the repertoire data. In a later genetic analysis, genome-wide SNP genotypes for about 65% of the 666 donors were used, and that subset was treated as a discovery cohort. All discovery cohort repertoires had been generated on a single sequencing platform. Class I and class II HLA loci were covered by the typing at four-digit resolution. Typing coverage varied by locus: about 620-640 donors for A, B, C, DRB1 and DQB1; more than 500 for DQA1; more than 600 for DPA1; approximately 490 for DPB1. About 5 DR-DQ haplotypes were handled as single units for association and clustering, since linkage in the cohort was strong. Across some 400 genotyped donors of the cohort, an average of roughly 250,000 unique TCR beta nucleotide sequences per donor were sequenced, and roughly a sixth of those sequences were non-productive. Overall study outcomes, separate from this receptor: A later analysis found that most CMV-associated TCR beta chains appeared HLA-restricted, with HLA associations seemingly driven largely by CMV exposure. Immune exposure information for the cohort was limited to CMV serostatus. A further reported finding was that TCR beta sequences accurately predicted the HLA-A and HLA-B alleles for most subjects in the first cohort. Broadly in line with IMGT annotations, most TCR beta V segments showed up in productive rearrangements about 87% or about 30% of the time in an earlier analysis of several hundred of the donors. The earlier analysis of 450 to 700 of the donors excluded roughly 17 rarely observed V segments, including chromosome 9 orphons, because counts were too low. The 87-base-pair reads could not distinguish some IMGT-functional V segments, including TRBV6-2 and TRBV6-3, so those segments were excluded. Because HLA typing was missing for some donors at each locus, association tests included only the typed subset. According to a later analysis, TCR association rates differed among HLA loci, with DRB1 alleles showing the most associated TCRs and HLA-C alleles showing the fewest. According to a later analysis, parvovirus B19, influenza, CMV and Epstein-Barr virus appeared linked to several top co-occurrence clusters. Correlated functional status among segregating V segments might reflect linkage disequilibrium, but an unknown experimental factor could not be ruled out. Compared with the roughly 600-donor mean, donors in an Asian-associated ancestry cluster had fewer N-insertions in productive TCRs, according to a later genetic analysis. It was suggested by the authors that the approach could potentially be generalized to other disease states and immunological phenotypes. A later analysis associated 15,000 to 20,000 TCR beta sequences with specific HLA alleles at a false discovery rate of 0.05. Only TCR beta chains were sequenced in this cohort, and the absence of alpha or paired-chain data limited detectable features. Most TCR sequences were observed very rarely across donors, whereas some public TCRs were present in many individuals. When HLA alleles, especially DR and DQ, strongly co-occurred, TCR associations were difficult to assign to individual alleles. A group of highly shared sequence variants was considered likely to be a technical artifact of the sequencing pipeline. A later genetic analysis associated a missense DCLRE1C variant with V-gene and J-gene trimming of TCR beta chains, and an independent cohort replicated the association. In vitro tests confirmed that a few of the cytomegalovirus-associated TCR beta chains recognize cytomegalovirus antigens. A later analysis found that HLA-associated TCR beta chains were more clonally expanded and had lower generation probabilities than equally common non-associated chains. In the study, around 160 TCR beta chains were listed as associated with cytomegalovirus. The classifier was reported to diagnose cytomegalovirus status with high specificity and sensitivity in both the original cohort and the validation cohort. Presence/absence analyses assumed roughly uniform sequencing depth across donors, an assumption that may not hold.

The cohort comprised more than 550 healthy bone marrow donors. All cohort members were sampled while nominally healthy, although unrecorded immune exposures were likely present. The donor was CMV seronegative and belonged to the group of around 400 seronegative cohort members. A peripheral blood sample was collected from each donor, and TCR beta sequencing was performed on peripheral blood mononuclear cells. Genomic DNA was extracted from the blood cell samples with the Qiagen DNeasy Blood Extraction Kit. This clone was recorded once. Its antigen target is currently unknown. Base qualities are not recorded, but no much larger clone differs from it by a single base. Library generation was performed with the immunoSEQ multiplex PCR assay. A mixture of 60 forward primers for TCR Vbeta segments and 13 reverse primers for TCR Jbeta segments was used in the multiplex PCR. A multiplex PCR assay on genomic DNA amplified the CDR3 region of rearranged TCR beta genes. Amplified TCR beta libraries were sequenced as 87-base-pair reads on the Illumina HiSeq System. In the source study's methods: In a later analysis, 77 million or so unique TCR beta chains were counted across the approximately 620 repertoires, and around 11 million of these chains were shared by at least two donors. Raw reads were error-corrected and collapsed into unique sequences with a nearest-neighbor algorithm that merged closely related sequences to remove PCR and sequencing errors. V, D and J gene segments were assigned by aligning CDR3 sequences to IMGT reference sequences. For a sequence to be retained, a match of at least six nucleotides to both a V gene segment and a J gene segment was required. Rearrangements were called productive when the CDR3 lacked stop codons and stayed in frame with V and J; all others were non-productive. Following IMGT convention, CDR3 was defined as the stretch from the second conserved V-encoded cysteine up to the conserved J-encoded phenylalanine. The earlier analysis of some 580 of the donors excluded any sequence lacking an unambiguous match to a single V gene segment. In an earlier analysis of about 590 of the donors, a V segment was called functional when productive rearrangements were above 56.7%, and segregating when the standard deviation between donors exceeded 5%. To diagnose cytomegalovirus status from the catalog of TCR beta chain sequences, a statistical classification framework was built. In a later analysis, TCR nucleotide sequences were compared against IMGT/GENE-DB human TR gene sequences so that V and J genes could be assigned. In a later analysis, CDR3 sequences and most-parsimonious VDJ recombination scenarios were assigned using the TCRdist pipeline. In a later analysis, every TCR beta chain was defined by the combination of its CDR3 amino acid sequence and its V-gene family, and reads without a unique V-gene family were dropped. As a way to deal with suspected cross-contamination and a sequencing artifact, a later analysis dropped roughly 600 nucleotide sequences that were highly shared and had low generation probability. In a later analysis, a clonal expansion index was calculated for each public chain from normalized within-repertoire ranks of inferred template counts. Generation probabilities in a later analysis came from a VDJ recombination model fitted to out-of-frame rearrangements, and those results were checked against IGoR. In a later analysis, TCR-TCR, TCR-HLA and TCR-CMV co-occurrence was scored with hypergeometric tests, and a repertoire-size bias correction was applied to TCR pairs. In a later analysis, false discovery rates were estimated by permuting HLA or CMV assignments 20 times. In a later analysis, co-occurring TCRs were grouped with DBSCAN, and TCRdist sequence similarity was added when clustering was performed within HLA-allele-positive subsets. Repertoires with fewer than 30,000 or more than 120,000 public chains were left out of co-occurrence clustering, as were five repertoires with anomalous nucleotide sharing. As stored in TCRdb, this immuneACCESS dataset retains in-frame rearrangements with V and J assigned. A fraction of the clones does not appear; measured against another copy, unresolved V genes explain less than half of the discrepancy, and the remainder lacks a known reason. The V and J calls and clone size are taken from that table; D and trimming were inferred from the DNA. For this sample there are about 170,000 clones; about 80% appear just once. Of the sample, 2% to 2.5% falls within the top ten clones.

The cysteine opens and the phenylalanine closes a CDR3 of 15 amino acids. The CDR3 DNA has 45 bases and is translated from base 1. Per the germline V gene (reference sequence), MNHNY is the CDR1 and SVGAGI is the CDR2. V ends up 2 bases short and J 0 bases short, with an unmatched junction base count of 4. The chain is made from TRBV6-6 and TRBJ2-7; TRBD2 lines up with 7 middle nucleotides. The TCR originated in a woman aged 45-65 years in good health and CMV-seronegative. Source material: PBMCs. The CDR3 loop reads CASSYPGGSSYEQYF. The sequenced DNA: TGTGCCAGCAGTTACCCCGGGGGGAGCTCCTACGAGCAGTACTTC.